This is a list of T cell receptor beta chains from one sample in a study of blood T cell repertoires in COVID-19. Libraries were prepared by immunoSEQ multiplex PCR; TCRdb keeps only in-frame clonotypes and omits some of them. The table includes 250,000 to 300,000 clones, around 89% detected once. Source material: PBMCs or T cells enriched from blood (not recorded which). The origin of the receptors is a man aged 40-55 years who had recovered from COVID-19. The CDR3 runs from the conserved cysteine through the conserved F or W. D genes are given only for firm matches. The size of a clone is reported for some rows only, either as once, few or many, or as a class for expanded clones.

CDR3: CASSPLGTARLSYEQYF
J: TRBJ2-7
size: NA
D: TRBD1
V: TRBV18

CDR3: CASSFRDRFNEKLFF
J: TRBJ1-4
size: NA
D: TRBD1
V: TRBV6-5

CDR3: CASSPSPGQETQYF
J: TRBJ2-5
size: NA
D: NA
V: TRBV11-3

CDR3: CASSAGSSYEQYF
J: TRBJ2-7
size: NA
D: NA
V: TRBV11-1

CDR3: CASSRGLAGGITDTQYF
J: TRBJ2-3
size: NA
D: TRBD2
V: TRBV3-1/TRBV3-2

CDR3: CASSSGLAGGRETQYF
J: TRBJ2-5
size: NA
D: TRBD2
V: TRBV11-3

CDR3: CASSLVSYEQYF
J: TRBJ2-7
size: NA
D: NA
V: TRBV7-6

CDR3: CASSIVRDSYEQYF
J: TRBJ2-7
size: NA
D: TRBD1
V: TRBV19

CDR3: CASSIAGAAGYTF
J: TRBJ1-2
size: NA
D: NA
V: TRBV11-3

CDR3: CASSSQGAPNYGYTF
J: TRBJ1-2
size: NA
D: TRBD1
V: TRBV13

CDR3: CASSPTRQGVGEQYF
J: TRBJ2-7
size: NA
D: TRBD1
V: TRBV6-2/TRBV6-3

CDR3: CASSLGPGLYYNEQFF
J: TRBJ2-1
size: once
D: NA
V: TRBV7-2

CDR3: CASSPRTGNGYTF
J: TRBJ1-2
size: NA
D: TRBD1
V: TRBV19

CDR3: CASSLSPGQYGYTF
J: TRBJ1-2
size: NA
D: NA
V: TRBV27

CDR3: CASSLVMSVDTEAFF
J: TRBJ1-1
size: once
D: NA
V: TRBV5-1

CDR3: CASSVEGAPNSPLHF
J: TRBJ1-6
size: NA
D: TRBD1
V: TRBV9

CDR3: CSVVAGYNEQFF
J: TRBJ2-1
size: NA
D: NA
V: TRBV29-1

CDR3: CASSVTGMDEDEQYF
J: TRBJ2-7
size: NA
D: NA
V: TRBV11-2

CDR3: CASSPTKAVRYQETQYF
J: TRBJ2-5
size: NA
D: NA
V: TRBV11-2

CDR3: CASSLAGPGNTIYF
J: TRBJ1-3
size: NA
D: NA
V: TRBV7-8

CDR3: CASRSGEGSSYNEQFF
J: TRBJ2-1
size: NA
D: TRBD2
V: TRBV5-1

CDR3: CASSPPGLAANTGELFF
J: TRBJ2-2
size: NA
D: TRBD2
V: TRBV18

CDR3: CASSSTPGYREQFF
J: TRBJ2-1
size: NA
D: NA
V: TRBV27

CDR3: CASSPRSASGRAVGTGELFF
J: TRBJ2-2
size: few
D: TRBD2
V: TRBV18

CDR3: CATSRGTGNPYEQYF
J: TRBJ2-7
size: NA
D: TRBD1
V: TRBV15

CDR3: CASSRDRARTEAFF
J: TRBJ1-1
size: NA
D: TRBD1
V: TRBV19

CDR3: CASSFRQTTNEKLFF
J: TRBJ1-4
size: NA
D: NA
V: TRBV21-1

CDR3: CASSVAGTYEHGYTF
J: TRBJ1-2
size: NA
D: NA
V: TRBV9

CDR3: CASSLTIGLAGNTGELFF
J: TRBJ2-2
size: NA
D: TRBD2
V: TRBV9

CDR3: CASTAGGAEKTYSNQPQHF
J: TRBJ1-5
size: once
D: NA
V: TRBV9

CDR3: CASSLITGEAYNEQFF
J: TRBJ2-1
size: NA
D: NA
V: TRBV13

CDR3: CASSTRAGSDEQFF
J: TRBJ2-1
size: NA
D: NA
V: TRBV11-2

CDR3: CASSLFGPRSANTGELFF
J: TRBJ2-2
size: NA
D: NA
V: TRBV28

CDR3: CASSESLRLETGELFF
J: TRBJ2-2
size: NA
D: NA
V: TRBV10-2

CDR3: CASSLWVAGVNEQFF
J: TRBJ2-1
size: NA
D: TRBD2
V: TRBV7-8

CDR3: CASSRQGSNTGELFF
J: TRBJ2-2
size: NA
D: TRBD1
V: TRBV5-1

CDR3: CAIRAGGIDEQYF
J: TRBJ2-7
size: NA
D: TRBD1
V: TRBV10-3

CDR3: CASSKDRGETKGQETQYF
J: TRBJ2-5
size: NA
D: TRBD1
V: TRBV23-1

CDR3: CSVRGAGDVEKLFF
J: TRBJ1-4
size: NA
D: NA
V: TRBV29-1

CDR3: CARSSRVSSTDTQYF
J: TRBJ2-3
size: NA
D: NA
V: TRBV2

CDR3: CASSNQGGEIDAFF
J: TRBJ1-1
size: few
D: NA
V: TRBV3-1/TRBV3-2

CDR3: CASSLNPPRQGYNEQFF
J: TRBJ2-1
size: NA
D: TRBD1
V: TRBV7-3

CDR3: CASSIGGRASTDTQYF
J: TRBJ2-3
size: NA
D: NA
V: TRBV7-3

CDR3: CASSALSGSNQPQHF
J: TRBJ1-5
size: NA
D: NA
V: TRBV9

CDR3: CASSRLSSYGYTF
J: TRBJ1-2
size: NA
D: NA
V: TRBV7-8

CDR3: CASSYPGTGGGEQYF
J: TRBJ2-7
size: NA
D: TRBD1
V: TRBV6-5

CDR3: CSVEVGGEETQYF
J: TRBJ2-5
size: few
D: NA
V: TRBV29-1

CDR3: CSVSMGTGGPHDTGELFF
J: TRBJ2-2
size: once
D: TRBD1
V: TRBV29-1

CDR3: CAISDGRGYTGELFF
J: TRBJ2-2
size: NA
D: NA
V: TRBV10-3

CDR3: CASSISGTEEAFF
J: TRBJ1-1
size: NA
D: TRBD1
V: TRBV9

CDR3: CASSDLQGLGGFRNTEAFF
J: TRBJ1-1
size: many
D: NA
V: TRBV27

CDR3: CASTTVFQDGLAGQETQYF
J: TRBJ2-5
size: NA
D: TRBD2
V: TRBV11-3

CDR3: CASSTKGQTNTEAFF
J: TRBJ1-1
size: NA
D: TRBD1
V: TRBV6-2/TRBV6-3

CDR3: CASSYGTGQGYEQYF
J: TRBJ2-7
size: NA
D: TRBD1
V: TRBV6-5